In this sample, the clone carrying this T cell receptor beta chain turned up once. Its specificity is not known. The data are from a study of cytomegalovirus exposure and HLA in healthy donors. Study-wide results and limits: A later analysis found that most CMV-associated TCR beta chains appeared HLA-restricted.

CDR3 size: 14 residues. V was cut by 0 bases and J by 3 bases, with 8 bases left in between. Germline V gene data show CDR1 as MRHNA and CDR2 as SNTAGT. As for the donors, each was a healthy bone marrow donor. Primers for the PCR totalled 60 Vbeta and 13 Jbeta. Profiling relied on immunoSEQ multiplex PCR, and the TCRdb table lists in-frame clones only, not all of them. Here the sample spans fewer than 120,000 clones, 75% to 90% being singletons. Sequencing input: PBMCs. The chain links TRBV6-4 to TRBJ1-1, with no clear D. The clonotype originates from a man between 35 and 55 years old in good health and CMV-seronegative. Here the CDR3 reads CASSDSAEDTEAFF. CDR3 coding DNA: TGTGCCAGCAGTGACTCCGCAGAAGACACTGAAGCTTTCTTT.